This T cell receptor (beta chain) was captured in a study of shared clonotypes between healthy human individuals. The V gene lost 4 bases and the J gene lost 5 bases, with 12 bases spanning the gap. Germline values: CDR1 SNHLY, CDR2 FYNNEI. CDR3 length equals 14 residues. Overall study findings and caveats: Sharing across a few donors was seen in around 5.1% of naive CD4 clonotypes.

Deep-level running was used for the assay. Assay: immunoSEQ multiplex PCR; the TCRdb copy retains only in-frame clones and omits some. The sample includes roughly 590,000 clones, roughly 95% of them seen just once. With regard to this clone: What it binds is not known.

Terminally differentiated effector memory CD45RA+ cells were left out of the naive CD8 fraction, which was CD45RO-negative and positively selected for CCR7. Sequences were obtained from naive CD8+ T cells sorted from blood. The V gene is TRBV2, the J gene TRBJ1-5; D ambiguous. This sequence originates from a woman in her twenties or thirties in good health. CDR3 bases: TGTGCCAGCAGTGTTGGCAGTTTATATCAGCCCCAGCATTTT. Its protein is CASSVGSLYQPQHF.